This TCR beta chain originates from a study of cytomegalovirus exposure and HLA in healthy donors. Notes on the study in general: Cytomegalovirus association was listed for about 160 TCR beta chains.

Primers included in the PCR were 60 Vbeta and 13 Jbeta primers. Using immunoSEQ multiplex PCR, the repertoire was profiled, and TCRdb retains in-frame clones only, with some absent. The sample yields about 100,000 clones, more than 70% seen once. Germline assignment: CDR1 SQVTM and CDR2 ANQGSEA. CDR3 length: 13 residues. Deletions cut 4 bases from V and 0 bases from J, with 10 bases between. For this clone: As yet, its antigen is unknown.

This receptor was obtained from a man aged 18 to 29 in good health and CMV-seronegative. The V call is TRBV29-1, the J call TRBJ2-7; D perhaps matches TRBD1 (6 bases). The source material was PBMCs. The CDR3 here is CSVVGTYSYEQYF. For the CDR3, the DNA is TGCAGCGTTGTGGGGACATACTCCTACGAGCAGTACTTC.